The 20 T cell receptor beta chains reported below all come from one sample, sequenced in a study of shared clonotypes between healthy human individuals. The protocol was immunoSEQ multiplex PCR, while the TCRdb copy is restricted to in-frame clones and leaves out a portion. The table lists about 2.2 million clones, 80% to 95% of them singletons. Naive CD8 cells, CD45RO-negative and positively selected for CCR7, excluded terminally differentiated effector memory CD45RA+ cells. Input material: naive CD8+ T cells from PBMCs. The receptors come from a man in his late teens or twenties in good health. Some clones in this sample may be carry-over from other donors' samples.

The chain combines TRBV19 with TRBJ2-2, with D possibly matching TRBD2 (5 bases). Trimming took off 10 bases at V and 12 bases at J, with 15 bases between the two ends. The CDR3 is 11 residues long. Germline CDR1 reads LNHDA; CDR2 reads SQIVND (reference sequence). For the CDR3, the DNA is TGTGCCACCCGAGGAGGCCTCCAGCTGTTTTTT. Amino acids: CATRGGLQLFF.

The J gene is TRBJ1-5, the V gene TRBV2; D not resolved. V lost 2 bases and J 3 bases, leaving 11 bases between the germline ends. Per the germline V gene, CDR1 is SNHLY and CDR2 is FYNNEI. This CDR3 comprises 15 residues. The CDR3 protein is CASSESVSVNQPQHF. CDR3 DNA: TGTGCCAGCAGTGAATCGGTCAGTGTCAATCAGCCCCAGCATTTT.

The chain has TRBV4-2 and TRBJ1-3; a possible D gene is TRBD1 (5 bases). The germline V gene encodes CDR1 LGHNA and CDR2 YNFKEQ. The CDR3 spans 16 residues. Trimming removed 2 bases from V and 0 bases from J, with 11 bases in between. CDR3 sequence (DNA): TGTGCCAGCAGCCAAAATGGGGCGTACTCTGGAAACACCATATATTTT. Its translation: CASSQNGAYSGNTIYF.

The genes are TRBV5-4 and TRBJ1-1; D not certain. The V gene lost 7 bases and the J gene lost 7 bases, with 20 bases spanning the gap. This CDR3 has 14 residues. CDR1 and CDR2 from the germline V gene are SGHNT and YYREEE (reference sequence). DNA for the CDR3: TGTGCCAGCGGATATGAGCTTCCTCCCATTGAAGCTTTCTTT. The encoded protein is CASGYELPPIEAFF.

The chain joins TRBV19 to TRBJ2-1; either TRBD1 or TRBD2 may supply D (5 bases each). Germline CDR1 reads LNHDA; CDR2 reads SQIVND (reference sequence). The CDR3 loop spans 14 amino acids. The V end was cut by 6 bases, the J end by 7 bases, with 16 bases between. This CDR3 reads CASSGTEGRNEQFF. The CDR3 DNA sequence: TGTGCCAGTAGCGGGACCGAGGGTAGGAATGAGCAGTTCTTC. Full variable domain (outside the CDR3, taken from reference TRBV19 and TRBJ2-1): DGGITQSPKYLFRKEGQNVTLSCEQNLNHDAMYWYRQDPGQGLRLIYYSQIVNDFQKGDIAEGYSVSREKKESFPLTVTSAQKNPTAFYLCASSGTEGRNEQFFGPGTRLTVL.

The chain recombines TRBV11-2 with TRBJ2-7; D ambiguous. The CDR3 has 13 amino acids. Deletions cut 5 bases from V and 2 bases from J, with 10 bases between. Germline V gene data show CDR1 as SGHAT and CDR2 as FQNNGV. The CDR3 is CASSPDLPYEQYF. The DNA for the CDR3 is TGTGCCAGCAGCCCCGACCTACCCTACGAGCAGTACTTC.

Regarding this clone: Other DNA sequences in the same sample also yield this CDR3. The rearrangement uses TRBV30 and TRBJ1-4, with D uncertain. The CDR3 is 13 amino acids. Trimming removed 3 bases at V and 6 bases at J, with 11 bases between. CDR1 and CDR2 (germline): GTSNPN, SVGIG (reference sequence). CDR3 region: CAWSVAVDEKLFF. The CDR3 nucleotides read TGTGCCTGGAGCGTAGCGGTTGATGAAAAACTGTTTTTT. Variable domain in full (rest from reference TRBV30 and TRBJ1-4): SQTIHQWPATLVQPVGSPLSLECTVEGTSNPNLYWYRQAAGRGLQLLFYSVGIGQISSEVPQNLSASRPQDRQFILSSKKLLLSDSGFYLCAWSVAVDEKLFFGSGTQLSVL.

A remark on this clone: Other nucleotide sequences in the sample specify the same CDR3. The V gene is TRBV28, the J gene TRBJ1-1; D ambiguous. CDR1 and CDR2 from the germline V gene are MDHEN and SYDVKM. The CDR3 totals 13 residues. The V end was cut by 2 bases, the J end by 4 bases, with 8 bases between. As DNA, the CDR3 is TGTGCCAGCAGTTTAATAGGGTCCACTGAAGCTTTCTTT. Its translation is CASSLIGSTEAFF.

This clone was detected once. The chain carries TRBV7-9 and TRBJ2-1; D may be TRBD1 (6 bases). The V gene's germline CDR1 is SEHNR and CDR2 FQNEAQ (reference sequence). V lost 5 bases and J 0 bases, leaving 11 bases between the germline ends. This CDR3 has 15 amino acids. CDR3 bases: TGTGCCAGCAGCGACCGAGGGGGCTCCTACAATGAGCAGTTCTTC. The encoded protein is CASSDRGGSYNEQFF.

V usage is TRBV2 and J usage is TRBJ1-2; D gene unclear. Between the trimmed V and J ends, which lost 6 bases and 0 bases, there was a span of 11 bases. CDR3 length: 14 residues. Germline CDR1 SNHLY, CDR2 FYNNEI. CDR3 protein: CASSDDRTNYGYTF. The CDR3 DNA sequence: TGTGCCAGCAGCGATGACCGAACTAACTATGGCTACACCTTC.

V and J are TRBV4-1 and TRBJ2-7, with D uncertain. Deletions cut 4 bases from V and 0 bases from J, with 13 bases between. The germline V gene encodes CDR1 MGHRA and CDR2 YSYEKL. The CDR3 consists of 15 residues. The DNA of the CDR3 is TGCGCCAGCAGCCCCACCTCGACTCTCTCCTACGAGCAGTACTTC. It codes for CASSPTSTLSYEQYF.

The chain is built from TRBV7-9 and TRBJ2-2; 8 bases fit TRBD2. Per the germline V gene, CDR1 is SEHNR and CDR2 is FQNEAQ (reference sequence). This CDR3 has 17 residues. V trimming: 4 bases; J trimming: 2 bases; junction bases outside the gene matches: 9. CDR3 in DNA: TGTGCCAGCAGCTCCCGGGCAGCGGGGGCAAACACCGGGGAGCTGTTTTTT. This codes for CASSSRAAGANTGELFF. Drawing the rest from reference TRBV7-9 and TRBJ2-2, the complete variable domain is DTGVSQNPRHKITKRGQNVTFRCDPISEHNRLYWYRQTLGQGPEFLTYFQNEAQLEKSRLLSDRFSAERPKGSFSTLEIQRTEQGDSAMYLCASSSRAAGANTGELFFGEGSRLTVL.

The chain is built from TRBV7-9 and TRBJ2-3; weak D call: TRBD1 (6 bases). This CDR3 comprises 15 residues. Germline CDR1 reads SEHNR; CDR2 reads FQNEAQ (reference sequence). V was trimmed by 5 bases and J by 0 bases, leaving 12 bases between them. CDR3 nucleotide sequence: TGTGCCAGCAGCAAAGGACAGCGAAGCACAGATACGCAGTATTTT. This encodes CASSKGQRSTDTQYF.

CDR3 DNA: TGTGCCAGCAGCTCCGGGACTTCGCCCAATGAGCAGTTCTTC. Translated: CASSSGTSPNEQFF. The chain employs TRBV7-3 and TRBJ2-1, with a tentative D call TRBD2 (6 bases). Per germline, CDR1 SGHTA and CDR2 FQGTGA. The length of the CDR3 is 14 residues. Trimming removed 4 bases from V and 6 bases from J, with 13 bases in between.

This chain connects TRBV27 to TRBJ2-7; D may correspond to TRBD1 or TRBD2 (6 bases each). Germline V gives CDR1 MNHEY, CDR2 SMNVEV (reference sequence). The V end lost 6 bases, the J end lost 5 bases, and 23 bases lay between the germline ends. The CDR3 is made up of 16 amino acids. CDR3 region: CASRSRWGAFFDEQYF. The CDR3 DNA reads as TGTGCCAGCAGATCCCGGTGGGGGGCGTTTTTCGACGAGCAGTACTTC.

Points on this clone: This specimen includes other DNA sequences encoding the same CDR3. The J gene is TRBJ2-1, the V gene TRBV5-1, with 13 bases that match TRBD2. This CDR3 has 15 amino acids. The germline V gene encodes CDR1 SGHRS and CDR2 YFSETQ. V was clipped by 4 bases and J by 4 bases; unmatched bases: 2. The CDR3 DNA reads TGCGCCAGCAGCCCGGGACTAGCGGGATACAATGAGCAGTTCTTC. Its translation is CASSPGLAGYNEQFF.

This clone came up once. The V gene is TRBV5-1, the J gene TRBJ1-1, with a possible D match to TRBD1 (6 bases). CDR1 and CDR2 (germline): SGHRS, YFSETQ. This CDR3 comprises 13 residues. The V end was cut by 2 bases, the J end by 4 bases, with 9 bases between. CDR3 in amino acids: CASSLWGPTEAFF. CDR3 nucleotides: TGCGCCAGCAGCTTATGGGGGCCCACTGAAGCTTTCTTT.

V is TRBV27 and J is TRBJ1-2, with TRBD1 matching over 8 bases. This CDR3 spans 13 amino acids. The germline V gene encodes CDR1 MNHEY and CDR2 SMNVEV (reference sequence). With V trimmed by 5 bases and J by 7 bases, 6 bases remained unmatched. The CDR3 DNA sequence: TGTGCCAGCAGTACGGACAGGGCGGGTGGCTACACCTTC. This translates into CASSTDRAGGYTF.

This clone was detected once. The genes are TRBV4-2 and TRBJ2-7, with 8 bases matching TRBD1. V lost 3 bases to trimming and J lost 5 bases; unmatched junction nucleotides: 6. CDR3 length: 14 residues. Looked up from germline, CDR1 is LGHNA and CDR2 is YNFKEQ. This chain's CDR3 is CASSQTGVNHEQYF. The CDR3, as DNA: TGTGCCAGCAGCCAGACAGGGGTAAACCACGAGCAGTACTTC.

The chain employs TRBV19 and TRBJ2-1, with D unclear. Trimming removed 7 bases at V and 10 bases at J, with 14 bases between. Germline CDR1 is LNHDA and CDR2 is SQIVND (reference sequence). This CDR3 is built from 12 residues. The CDR3, as DNA: TGTGCCAGTATTGAACCCTCTGGGGAGCAGTTCTTC. Translation: CASIEPSGEQFF.